This TCR beta chain comes out of a study of T-cell memory formation after mild COVID-19. Germline values: CDR1 SSHAT, CDR2 FNYEAQ (reference sequence). V lost 5 bases to trimming and J lost 2 bases; unmatched junction nucleotides: 5. The CDR3 is 15 residues long. This clonotype was recorded only once. From the 5' RACE reads, TCRdb called clonotypes with MiXCR, one entry per CDR3 protein. The data hold approximately 250,000 distinct CDR3 sequences, with 16% observed a single time. Sequencing input: PBMCs or a T cell subset sorted from them (not recorded which). The chain recombines TRBV7-7 with TRBJ2-3; 9 bases line up with TRBD1. The receptor's source is a man aged 18 to 29 who had mild COVID-19 (a few samples of this study predate the infection). Cell type and time point are not known. CDR3 protein: CASSRGTGNTDTQYF. The CDR3 DNA reads as TGTGCCAGCAGCCGGGGGACAGGGAACACAGATACGCAGTATTTT. The whole variable domain, remainder taken from reference TRBV7-7 and TRBJ2-3, is GAGVSQSPRYKVTKRGQDVTLRCDPISSHATLYWYQQALGQGPEFLTYFNYEAQPDKSGLPSDRFSAERPEGSISTLTIQRTEQRDSAMYRCASSRGTGNTDTQYFGPGTRLTVL.